Listed here are 29 T cell receptor beta chains from one sample, sequenced in a study of T-cell memory formation after mild COVID-19. From the 5' RACE reads, TCRdb called clonotypes with MiXCR, one entry per CDR3 protein. The repertoire holds 100,000 to 130,000 distinct CDR3 sequences, with 15% to 20% as singletons. The sequencing sample was made of PBMCs or a T cell subset sorted from them (not recorded which). These TCRs come from a man between 18 and 29 years old who had mild COVID-19 (a few samples of this study predate the infection). Cell type and time point are not known.

The V and J genes are TRBV5-1 and TRBJ2-7; D not resolved. Trimming removed 0 bases from V and 5 bases from J, with 6 bases in between. Germline values: CDR1 SGHRS, CDR2 YFSETQ. The CDR3 length is 12 residues. The CDR3 nucleotides read TGCGCCAGCAGCTTGGTCAGCCACGAGCAGTACTTC. It is translated as CASSLVSHEQYF.

The CDR3 loop reads CASSPTGDMWPQHF. For the CDR3, the DNA is TGCGCCAGCAGCCCGACAGGAGACATGTGGCCCCAGCATTTT. V gene TRBV5-1 combines with J gene TRBJ1-5; a weak D match, TRBD1 (6 bases). Germline V gene data show CDR1 as SGHRS and CDR2 as YFSETQ. Trimming cost V 4 bases and J 9 bases, with 17 bases left between them. The CDR3 loop spans 14 amino acids.

The table lists this clonotype with a few counts. The V and J genes are TRBV7-3 and TRBJ2-1, with D hard to call. Trimming cost V 1 base and J 10 bases, with 8 bases left between them. This CDR3 comprises 12 residues. CDR1 SGHTA and CDR2 FQGTGA come from the germline V gene. The CDR3 sequence: CASSLMGREQFF. DNA of the CDR3: TGTGCCAGCAGCTTAATGGGTAGAGAGCAGTTCTTC.

The sample holds many counts of this clonotype. The CDR3 here is CASSLAQGKLAEAFF. The CDR3 coding sequence is TGTGCCAGCAGCTTAGCTCAGGGGAAGCTCGCTGAAGCTTTCTTT. The chain joins TRBV7-6 to TRBJ1-1, with a possible D match to TRBD1 (6 bases). The germline V and J ends were trimmed by 0 bases and 6 bases, with 14 bases remaining between them. CDR1 and CDR2 (germline): SGHVS, FNYEAQ. The CDR3 extends over 15 amino acids.

This clonotype was observed a handful of times. The rearrangement joins TRBV7-9 to TRBJ2-7, with D perhaps TRBD1 (6 bases). The CDR3 has 13 amino acids. From germline, CDR1 is SEHNR and CDR2 FQNEAQ (reference sequence). The germline V and J ends were trimmed by 5 bases and 5 bases, with 13 bases remaining between them. CDR3 loop: CASSEHTGNEQYV. The CDR3 region has the DNA TGTGCCAGCAGCGAACATACAGGGAACGAGCAGTACGTC.

The genes are TRBV5-4 and TRBJ2-3; 10 nucleotides match TRBD2. There are 17 residues in the CDR3. Trimming removed 5 bases from V and 8 bases from J; junction bases left unmatched: 17. Germline V gene lookup returns CDR1 SGHNT and CDR2 YYREEE (reference sequence). The chain's CDR3 is CASSPPLAGADAGTQYF. CDR3 in DNA: TGTGCCAGCAGTCCACCGCTAGCGGGGGCAGATGCGGGTACGCAGTATTTT.

The chain uses TRBV4-1 and TRBJ2-2; 8 nucleotides match TRBD2. Germline trimming cut 4 bases from V and 1 base from J; bases unmatched to any gene: 11. The V gene's germline CDR1 is MGHRA and CDR2 YSYEKL. This CDR3 contains 18 residues. The CDR3 DNA reads TGCGCCAGCAGCCGCCGGCACTCAAGCGGGGGGAACACCGGGGAGCTGTTTTTT. Its protein is CASSRRHSSGGNTGELFF.

CDR3 amino acids: CASSVTGVVETQYF. The CDR3 bases are TGTGCCAGCAGTGTAACAGGGGTTGTGGAGACCCAGTACTTC. The J gene is TRBJ2-5, the V gene TRBV12-3 or TRBV12-4; TRBD1 matches at 7 bases. This CDR3 contains 14 residues. The J segment lost 5 bases and the V segment lost 5 bases, leaving 8 bases of the junction unmatched.

This clonotype was detected a few times. The V gene is TRBV5-1, the J gene TRBJ1-3; D might be TRBD1 (5 bases). The CDR3 is 15 amino acids. Germline V gives CDR1 SGHRS, CDR2 YFSETQ. Trimming pared 4 bases from V and 4 bases from J, leaving 15 bases between. CDR3 bases: TGCGCCAGCAGCCCTTTCGGCGGGGCAGGAAACACCATATATTTT. Its protein is CASSPFGGAGNTIYF.

This clonotype was detected a few times. The V gene is TRBV5-1, the J gene TRBJ1-1; D uncertain. Between the trimmed V and J ends, which lost 0 bases and 7 bases, there was a span of 13 bases. This CDR3 is 14 amino acids long. Germline V gene lookup returns CDR1 SGHRS and CDR2 YFSETQ. The CDR3 nucleotides read TGCGCCAGCAGCTTGGAGGTGATAGGGAATGAAGCTTTCTTT. It specifies CASSLEVIGNEAFF.

The table lists this clonotype with a few counts. The chain is built from TRBV12-3 or TRBV12-4 and TRBJ2-5; D ambiguous. This CDR3 has 12 residues. V dropped 0 bases and J dropped 5 bases, with 4 bases sitting between them. The CDR3 here is CASSLAAETQYF. The CDR3 region has the DNA TGTGCCAGCAGTTTAGCGGCGGAGACCCAGTACTTC.

This clonotype was observed many times. The chain carries TRBV5-1 and TRBJ2-7; D not certain. Germline V gives CDR1 SGHRS, CDR2 YFSETQ. There are 13 residues in the CDR3. The germline V and J ends were trimmed by 3 bases and 3 bases, with 10 bases remaining between them. CDR3 sequence (DNA): TGCGCCAGCAGCTCCGACGGAAGCTACGAGCAGTACTTC. It translates to CASSSDGSYEQYF.

The sample holds a few counts of this clonotype. The chain carries TRBV20-1 and TRBJ1-2; D not certain. V was cut by 5 bases and J by 8 bases, with 18 bases left in between. The CDR3 consists of 13 residues. The germline V gene encodes CDR1 DFQATT and CDR2 SNEGSKA (reference sequence). CDR3 coding DNA: TGCAGTGCTTACGGGGAAGTAAGAGGGGGCTACACCTTC. Translating gives CSAYGEVRGGYTF.

The chain carries TRBV12-3 or TRBV12-4 and TRBJ1-3; D is ambiguous. This CDR3 is 12 amino acids long. V lost 5 bases, J lost 4 bases, and 6 bases lay in between. The CDR3 spells CASSHAGNTIYF. The CDR3, as DNA: TGTGCCAGCAGTCACGCGGGAAACACCATATATTTT.

The V and J genes are TRBV12-3 or TRBV12-4 and TRBJ2-5, with D tentatively TRBD1 or TRBD2 (5 bases each). This CDR3 contains 15 residues. V was pared by 6 bases and J by 5 bases, with 19 bases between. The CDR3 sequence: CASSPTGASWETQYF. Written as DNA, the CDR3 is TGTGCCAGCAGCCCTACTGGGGCTAGCTGGGAGACCCAGTACTTC.

The CDR3, as DNA: TGTGCCAGCAGCTCGGCCGGGGGCAGGGGGGAGACCCAGTACTTC. This sequence encodes CASSSAGGRGETQYF. This sequence joins TRBV28 and TRBJ2-5, with D possibly matching TRBD1 (7 bases). Trimming removed 6 bases from V and 5 bases from J, with 19 bases in between. CDR1 is MDHEN and CDR2 is SYDVKM in the germline V gene. The CDR3 runs to 15 residues.

The rearrangement joins TRBV15 to TRBJ2-2; 15 bases fit TRBD2. The CDR3 has 19 residues. Germline values: CDR1 LNHNV, CDR2 YYDKDF (reference sequence). The trim removed 1 base at V and 4 bases at J, leaving 7 bases unmatched. The CDR3 spells CATSRGIPGLAGGTGELFF. CDR3 sequence (DNA): TGTGCCACCAGCAGAGGAATTCCGGGACTAGCGGGGGGCACCGGGGAGCTGTTTTTT.

The gene calls are TRBV12-3 or TRBV12-4 and TRBJ1-1, with D hard to call. The CDR3 has 13 amino acids. Trimming pared 4 bases from V and 3 bases from J, leaving 9 bases between. Here the CDR3 reads CASSSLGYTEAFF. CDR3 in DNA: TGTGCCAGCAGTTCTCTTGGGTACACTGAAGCTTTCTTT.

There are a few counts of this clonotype. The chain carries TRBV7-2 and TRBJ2-5; TRBD1 is a possible D gene (5 bases). Germline lookup yields CDR1 SGHTA and CDR2 FQGNSA. The CDR3 covers 14 residues. Trimming pared 1 base from V and 5 bases from J, leaving 11 bases between. The CDR3 coding sequence is TGTGCCAGCAGCTTAGGAAGGGGATACGAGACCCAGTACTTC. The encoded protein is CASSLGRGYETQYF.

The V gene is TRBV19, the J gene TRBJ2-5, with TRBD1 matching 10 bases. The V segment lost 9 bases and the J segment 4 bases; nucleotides outside the gene matches: 8. CDR1 and CDR2 from the germline V gene are LNHDA and SQIVND (reference sequence). The CDR3 has 14 residues. CDR3 loop: CASRDRGRGETQYF. CDR3 DNA: TGTGCCAGCCGGGACAGGGGAAGGGGAGAGACCCAGTACTTC.

The rearrangement joins TRBV7-9 to TRBJ2-1, with D possibly matching TRBD2 (5 bases). V was trimmed by 2 bases and J by 4 bases, leaving 12 bases between them. The CDR3 extends over 15 amino acids. Germline V gene sequence: CDR1 SEHNR, CDR2 FQNEAQ (reference sequence). CDR3 loop: CASSLHNEGYNEQFF. The CDR3 nucleotides are TGTGCCAGCAGCTTACATAATGAGGGATACAATGAGCAGTTCTTC.

This chain links TRBV7-2 with TRBJ1-2; D not certain. This CDR3 has 11 residues. Germline V lookup: CDR1 SGHTA, CDR2 FQGNSA. With 5 bases removed from V and 8 bases from J, the gap between germline ends came to 9 bases. CDR3: CASSPQTGYTF. The CDR3 DNA sequence: TGTGCCAGCAGCCCTCAAACGGGCTACACCTTC.

This clonotype appeared many times. The rearrangement joins TRBV20-1 to TRBJ2-4; D remains unclear. There are 13 residues in the CDR3. Between the trimmed V and J ends, which lost 5 bases and 0 bases, there was a span of 8 bases. Germline CDR1 and CDR2: DFQATT and SNEGSKA (reference sequence). In DNA form, the CDR3 reads TGCAGTGCTGCAGACCTAGCCAAAAACATTCAGTACTTC. Residues: CSAADLAKNIQYF.

The V gene is TRBV3-1, the J gene TRBJ2-7, with 9 bases matching TRBD1. V shed 1 base and J 7 bases; nucleotides not matched to a gene: 11. Per germline, CDR1 LGHDT and CDR2 YNNKEL (reference sequence). The CDR3 covers 16 residues. CDR3 protein: CASSQGITGGIWEQYV. In DNA, the CDR3 is TGTGCCAGCAGCCAAGGCATTACAGGGGGCATATGGGAGCAGTACGTC.

V usage is TRBV9 and J usage is TRBJ2-2; D may match TRBD1 or TRBD2 (6 bases each). The CDR3 consists of 17 residues. Germline CDR1 is SGDLS and CDR2 is YYNGEE. V lost 0 bases, J lost 6 bases, and 18 bases lay in between. CDR3 amino acids: CASSVVTGADYAGELFF. The CDR3 nucleotides are TGTGCCAGCAGCGTAGTTACGGGGGCGGATTACGCCGGGGAGCTGTTTTTT.

This clonotype was seen a handful of times. The chain has TRBV2 and TRBJ1-2, with D possibly matching TRBD1 (5 bases). This CDR3 is 14 amino acids long. Germline loops: CDR1 SNHLY, CDR2 FYNNEI. V was shortened by 8 bases and J by 3 bases, with 16 bases between the two germline ends. This CDR3 is CASHRTRRDYGYTF. Written as DNA, the CDR3 is TGTGCCAGCCATCGGACAAGAAGAGACTATGGCTACACCTTC.

This clonotype showed up just a few times. The rearrangement links TRBV7-2 to TRBJ1-6, with D perhaps TRBD1 (5 bases). The CDR3 is made up of 15 amino acids. The germline CDR1 and CDR2 sequences are SGHTA and FQGNSA. V was trimmed by 4 bases and J by 7 bases, leaving 14 bases between them. The CDR3 region is CASSSQSGGNSPLHF. CDR3 sequence (DNA): TGTGCCAGCAGCTCCCAAAGCGGGGGGAATTCACCCCTCCACTTT.

The chain combines TRBV6-2 or TRBV6-3 with TRBJ1-1; D gene ambiguous. This CDR3 contains 18 residues. Trimming removed 6 bases from V and 1 base from J, with 24 bases in between. The germline V gene has CDR1 MNHEY and CDR2 SVGEGT. The CDR3 loop reads CASRGPDGVDVWNTEAFF. CDR3 nucleotide sequence: TGTGCCAGCAGAGGACCGGACGGAGTGGACGTTTGGAACACTGAAGCTTTCTTT.

V usage is TRBV7-2 and J usage is TRBJ2-7; D call uncertain. Germline V gene data show CDR1 as SGHTA and CDR2 as FQGNSA. Trimming cost V 2 bases and J 4 bases, with 12 bases left between them. The CDR3 loop spans 14 amino acids. CDR3 sequence reads: CASSLRRNLYEQYF. The CDR3 nucleotides are TGTGCCAGCAGCTTACGGAGAAACCTTTACGAGCAGTACTTC.